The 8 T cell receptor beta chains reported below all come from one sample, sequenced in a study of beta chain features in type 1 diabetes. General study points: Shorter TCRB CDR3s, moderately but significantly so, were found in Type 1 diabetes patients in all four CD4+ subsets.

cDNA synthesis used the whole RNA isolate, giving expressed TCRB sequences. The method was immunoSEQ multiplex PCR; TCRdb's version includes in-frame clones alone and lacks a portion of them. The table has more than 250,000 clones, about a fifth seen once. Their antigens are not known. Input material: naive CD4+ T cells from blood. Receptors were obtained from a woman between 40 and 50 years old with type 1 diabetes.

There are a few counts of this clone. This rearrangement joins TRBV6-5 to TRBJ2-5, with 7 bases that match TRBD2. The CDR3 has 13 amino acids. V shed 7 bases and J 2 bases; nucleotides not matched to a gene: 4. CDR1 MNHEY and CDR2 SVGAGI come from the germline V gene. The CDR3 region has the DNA TGTGCCAGCAAGCGGGATCCGCAAGAGACCCAGTACTTC. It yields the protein CASKRDPQETQYF.

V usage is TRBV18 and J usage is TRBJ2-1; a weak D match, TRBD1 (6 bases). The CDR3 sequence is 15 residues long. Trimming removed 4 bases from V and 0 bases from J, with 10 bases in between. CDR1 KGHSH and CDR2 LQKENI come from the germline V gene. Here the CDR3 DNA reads TGTGCCAGCTCACGAACGACAGGCTCCTACAATGAGCAGTTCTTC. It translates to CASSRTTGSYNEQFF.

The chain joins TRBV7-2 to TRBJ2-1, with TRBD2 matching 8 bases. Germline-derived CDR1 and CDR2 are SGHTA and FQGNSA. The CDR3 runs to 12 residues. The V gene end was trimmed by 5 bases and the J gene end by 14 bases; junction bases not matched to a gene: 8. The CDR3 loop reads CASSPAGGREFF. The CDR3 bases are TGTGCCAGCAGCCCGGCGGGGGGCCGGGAGTTCTTC.

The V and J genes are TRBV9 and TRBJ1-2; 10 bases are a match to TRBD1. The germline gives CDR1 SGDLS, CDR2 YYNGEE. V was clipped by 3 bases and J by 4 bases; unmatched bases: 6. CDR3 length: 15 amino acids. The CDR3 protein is CASSEGQGVFYGYTF. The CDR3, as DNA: TGTGCCAGCAGCGAAGGACAGGGGGTATTCTATGGCTACACCTTC.

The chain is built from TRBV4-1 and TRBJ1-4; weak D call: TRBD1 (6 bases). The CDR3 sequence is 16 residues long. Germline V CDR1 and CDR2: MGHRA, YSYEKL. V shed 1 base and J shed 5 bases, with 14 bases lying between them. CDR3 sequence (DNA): TGCGCCAGCAGCCAAGTTCCGGACAGCTCGAATGAAAAACTGTTTTTT. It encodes CASSQVPDSSNEKLFF.

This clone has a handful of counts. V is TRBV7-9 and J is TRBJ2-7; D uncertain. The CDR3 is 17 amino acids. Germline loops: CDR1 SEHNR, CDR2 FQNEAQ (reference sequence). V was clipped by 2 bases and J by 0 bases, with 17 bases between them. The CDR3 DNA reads TGTGCCAGCAGCTTACAAGGCACGGCGCGGTACTCCTACGAGCAGTACTTC. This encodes CASSLQGTARYSYEQYF. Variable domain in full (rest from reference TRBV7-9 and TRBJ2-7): DTGVSQNPRHKITKRGQNVTFRCDPISEHNRLYWYRQTLGQGPEFLTYFQNEAQLEKSRLLSDRFSAERPKGSFSTLEIQRTEQGDSAMYLCASSLQGTARYSYEQYFGPGTRLTVT.

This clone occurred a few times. CDR3 DNA sequence: TGTGCCAGCAGCGCGGACTCTAACTCCTACAATGAGCAGTTCTTC. Translated, it gives CASSADSNSYNEQFF. The V gene is TRBV7-2, the J gene TRBJ2-1; a possible D gene is TRBD2 (5 bases). Germline V gene data show CDR1 as SGHTA and CDR2 as FQGNSA. V lost 5 bases and J lost 0, with 11 bases in between. This CDR3 region has 15 residues.

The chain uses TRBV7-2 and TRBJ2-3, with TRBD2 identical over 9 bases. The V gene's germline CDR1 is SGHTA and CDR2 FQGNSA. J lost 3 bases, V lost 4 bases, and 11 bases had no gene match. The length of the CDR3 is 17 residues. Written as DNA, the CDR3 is TGTGCCAGCAGCTCTCCCCACGGGACTAGCAGAACAGATACGCAGTATTTT. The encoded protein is CASSSPHGTSRTDTQYF.